Listed below are T cell receptor beta chains from one sample, sequenced in a study of shared clonotypes between healthy human individuals. Clones were read by immunoSEQ multiplex PCR, and TCRdb kept only the in-frame ones, dropping some. The sample has around 600,000 clones, 85% to 95% seen once. The sample taken for sequencing was naive CD8+ T cells sorted from blood. The receptor source for this set is a woman younger than 45 in good health. Both conserved end residues are part of each CDR3. Each record gives: V gene, CDR3 protein.

TRBV7-9,CASSIGLAGAEAETQYF
TRBV15,CATSTAGTGNSPLHF
TRBV9,CASSVEGAPNTEAFF
TRBV19,CASSMFPPGAKNIQYF
TRBV2,CASTYFNSNQPQHF
TRBV20-1,CSAMTTGELFF
TRBV4-2,CASSQETSGRAHEQYF
TRBV21-1,CASSKFVTGTISTYEQYF
TRBV6-5,CASSKGQYNEKLFF
TRBV6-5,CASSYGVREGPDTQYF
TRBV28,CASSPSRGGNEQFF